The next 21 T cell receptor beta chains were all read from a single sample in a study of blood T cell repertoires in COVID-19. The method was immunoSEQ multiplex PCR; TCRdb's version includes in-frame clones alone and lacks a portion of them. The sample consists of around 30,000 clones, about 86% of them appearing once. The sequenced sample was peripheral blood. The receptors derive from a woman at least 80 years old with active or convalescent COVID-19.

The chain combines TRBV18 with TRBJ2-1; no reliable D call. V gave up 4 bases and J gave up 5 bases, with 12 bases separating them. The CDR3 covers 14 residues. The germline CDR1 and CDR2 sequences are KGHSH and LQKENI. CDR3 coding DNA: TGTGCCAGCTCACTACAAGTAACCCACAATGAGCAGTTCTTC. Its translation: CASSLQVTHNEQFF.

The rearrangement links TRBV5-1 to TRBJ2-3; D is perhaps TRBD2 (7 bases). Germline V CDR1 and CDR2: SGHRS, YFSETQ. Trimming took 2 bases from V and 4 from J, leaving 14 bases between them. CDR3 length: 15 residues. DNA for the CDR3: TGCGCCAGCAGCTTTGGGGGGGCGCCCGCAGATACGCAGTATTTT. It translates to CASSFGGAPADTQYF.

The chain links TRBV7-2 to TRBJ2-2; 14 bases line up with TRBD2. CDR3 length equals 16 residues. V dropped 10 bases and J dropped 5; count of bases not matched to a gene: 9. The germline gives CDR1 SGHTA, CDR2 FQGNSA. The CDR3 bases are TGTGCCAACGGGACTAGCGGGAGTCCGGGGACCGGGGAGCTGTTTTTT. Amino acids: CANGTSGSPGTGELFF. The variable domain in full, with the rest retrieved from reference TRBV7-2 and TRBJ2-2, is GAGVSQSPSNKVTEKGKDVELRCDPISGHTALYWYRQSLGQGLEFLIYFQGNSAPDKSGLPSDRFSAERTGGSVSTLTIQRTQQEDSAVYLCANGTSGSPGTGELFFGEGSRLTVL.

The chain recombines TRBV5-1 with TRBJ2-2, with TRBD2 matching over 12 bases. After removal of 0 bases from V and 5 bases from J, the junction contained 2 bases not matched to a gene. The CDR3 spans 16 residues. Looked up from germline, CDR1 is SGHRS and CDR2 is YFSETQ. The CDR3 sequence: CASSLGLAGATGELFF. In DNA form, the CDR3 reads TGCGCCAGCAGCTTGGGACTAGCGGGAGCAACCGGGGAGCTGTTTTTT.

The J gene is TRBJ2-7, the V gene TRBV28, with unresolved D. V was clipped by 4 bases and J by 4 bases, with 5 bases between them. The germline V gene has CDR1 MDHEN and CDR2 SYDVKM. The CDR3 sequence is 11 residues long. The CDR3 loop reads CASSSLYEQYF. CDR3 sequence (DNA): TGTGCCAGCAGTTCCCTGTACGAGCAGTACTTC.

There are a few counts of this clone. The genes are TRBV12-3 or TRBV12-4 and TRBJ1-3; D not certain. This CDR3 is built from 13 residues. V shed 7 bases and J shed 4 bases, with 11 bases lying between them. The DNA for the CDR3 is TGTGCCAGCAACTTCAGACAAGGAAACACCATATATTTT. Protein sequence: CASNFRQGNTIYF.

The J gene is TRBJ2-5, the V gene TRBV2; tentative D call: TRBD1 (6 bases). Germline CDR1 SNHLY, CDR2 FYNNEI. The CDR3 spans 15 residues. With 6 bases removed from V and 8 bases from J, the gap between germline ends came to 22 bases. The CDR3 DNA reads TGTGCCAGCAGGGGGGTCGAGGGGGTCCTAGGAACCCAGTACTTC. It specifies CASRGVEGVLGTQYF. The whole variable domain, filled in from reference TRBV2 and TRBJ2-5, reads EPEVTQTPSHQVTQMGQEVILRCVPISNHLYFYWYRQILGQKVEFLVSFYNNEISEKSEIFDDQFSVERPDGSNFTLKIRSTKLEDSAMYFCASRGVEGVLGTQYFGPGTRLLVL.

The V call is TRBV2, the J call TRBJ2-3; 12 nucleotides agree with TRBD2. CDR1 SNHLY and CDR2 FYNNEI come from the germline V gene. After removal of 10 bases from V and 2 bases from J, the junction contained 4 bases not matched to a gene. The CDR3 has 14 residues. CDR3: CAIGTSGYTDTQYF. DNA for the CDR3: TGTGCCATAGGGACTAGCGGGTACACAGATACGCAGTATTTT.

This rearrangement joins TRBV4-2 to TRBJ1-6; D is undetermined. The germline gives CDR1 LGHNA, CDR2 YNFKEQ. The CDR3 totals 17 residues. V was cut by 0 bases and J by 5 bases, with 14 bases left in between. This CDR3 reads CASSQEEWRGHNSPLHF. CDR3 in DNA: TGTGCCAGCAGCCAAGAGGAGTGGAGAGGCCATAATTCACCCCTCCACTTT.

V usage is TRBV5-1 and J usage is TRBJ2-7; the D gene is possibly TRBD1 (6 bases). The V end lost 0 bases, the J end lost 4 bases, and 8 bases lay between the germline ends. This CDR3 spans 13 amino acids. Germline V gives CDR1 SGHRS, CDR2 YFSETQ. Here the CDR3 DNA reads TGCGCCAGCAGCTTGGGACAGGATTACGAGCAGTACTTC. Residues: CASSLGQDYEQYF.

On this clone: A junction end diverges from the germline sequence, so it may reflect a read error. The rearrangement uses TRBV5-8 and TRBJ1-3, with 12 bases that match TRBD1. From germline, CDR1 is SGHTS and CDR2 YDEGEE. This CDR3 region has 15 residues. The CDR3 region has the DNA TGTGCCAGCAGCTTGAAGGGGACAGGGGGCTTCGGCAAGGATTTT. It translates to CASSLKGTGGFGKDF.

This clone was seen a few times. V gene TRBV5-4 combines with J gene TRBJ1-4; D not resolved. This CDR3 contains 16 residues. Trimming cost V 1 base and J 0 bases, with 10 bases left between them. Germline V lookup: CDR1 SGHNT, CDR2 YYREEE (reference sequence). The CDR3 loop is CASSLSPPTTNEKLFF. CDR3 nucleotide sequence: TGTGCCAGCAGCTTGTCTCCCCCTACAACTAATGAAAAACTGTTTTTT.

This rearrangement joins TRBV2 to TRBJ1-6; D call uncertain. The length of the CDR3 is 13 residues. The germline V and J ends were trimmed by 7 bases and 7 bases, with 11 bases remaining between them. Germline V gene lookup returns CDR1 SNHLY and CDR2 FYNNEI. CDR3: CASNTRQNSPLHF. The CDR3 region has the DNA TGTGCCAGCAACACACGTCAGAATTCACCCCTCCACTTT.

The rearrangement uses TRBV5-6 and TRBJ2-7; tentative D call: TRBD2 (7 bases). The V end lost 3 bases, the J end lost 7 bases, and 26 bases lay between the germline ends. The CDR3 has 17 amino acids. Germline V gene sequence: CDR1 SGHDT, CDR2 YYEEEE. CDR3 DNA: TGTGCCAGCAGCTCGGTCCTTCTGGCGGGGGCGGGTAGGGAGCAGTACTTC. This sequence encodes CASSSVLLAGAGREQYF.

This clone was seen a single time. The CDR3 bases are TGTGCCAGCAGTTTAATCCCGACAGGGGGGCACACAGATACGCAGTATTTT. It translates to CASSLIPTGGHTDTQYF. The chain couples TRBV28 to TRBJ2-3; 9 bases are shared with TRBD1. CDR1 MDHEN and CDR2 SYDVKM come from the germline V gene. V shed 2 bases, J shed 2 bases, and the junction held 8 bases outside the gene matches. This CDR3 is built from 17 residues.

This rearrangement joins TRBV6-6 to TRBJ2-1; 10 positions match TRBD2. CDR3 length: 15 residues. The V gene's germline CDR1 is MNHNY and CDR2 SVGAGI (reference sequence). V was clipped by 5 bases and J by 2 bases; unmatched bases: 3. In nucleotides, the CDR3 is TGTGCCAGCAGTGGAGGACTAGCGGCCTACAATGAGCAGTTCTTC. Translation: CASSGGLAAYNEQFF.

The chain's CDR3 is CASRRAGGRDRNEQFF. For the CDR3, the DNA is TGTGCCAGCAGGAGGGCGGGTGGGAGAGATAGGAATGAGCAGTTCTTC. The chain links TRBV7-8 to TRBJ2-1; a possible D gene is TRBD2 (5 bases). The CDR3 is made up of 16 amino acids. Trimming stripped 6 bases from V and 7 bases from J, with 22 bases between. Germline values: CDR1 SGHVS, CDR2 FQNEAQ.

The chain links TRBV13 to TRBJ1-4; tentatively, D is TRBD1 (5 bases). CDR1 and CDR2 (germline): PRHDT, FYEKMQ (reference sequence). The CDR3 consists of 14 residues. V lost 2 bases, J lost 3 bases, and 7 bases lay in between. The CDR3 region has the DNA TGTGCCAGCAGCTTACCAGGGCCTAATGAAAAACTGTTTTTT. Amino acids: CASSLPGPNEKLFF.

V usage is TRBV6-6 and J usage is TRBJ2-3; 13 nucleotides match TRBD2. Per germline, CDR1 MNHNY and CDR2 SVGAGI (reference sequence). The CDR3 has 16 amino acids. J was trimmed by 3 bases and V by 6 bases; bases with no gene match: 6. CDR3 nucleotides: TGTGCCAGCAGCCGAACTAGCGGGGGGGCGACAGATACGCAGTATTTT. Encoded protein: CASSRTSGGATDTQYF.

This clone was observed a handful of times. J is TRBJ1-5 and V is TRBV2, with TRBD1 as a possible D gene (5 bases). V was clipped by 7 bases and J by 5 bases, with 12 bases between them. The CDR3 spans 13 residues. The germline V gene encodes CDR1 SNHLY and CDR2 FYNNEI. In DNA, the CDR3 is TGTGCCAGCACGCCCGGACATTATCAGCCCCAGCATTTT. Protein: CASTPGHYQPQHF.

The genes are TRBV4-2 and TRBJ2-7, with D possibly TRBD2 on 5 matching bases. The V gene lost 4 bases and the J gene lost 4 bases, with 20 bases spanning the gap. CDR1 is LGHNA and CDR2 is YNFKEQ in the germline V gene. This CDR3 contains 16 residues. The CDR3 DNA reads TGTGCCAGCAGCCTCGTGAGTGAGGGCCTGGCGTACGAGCAGTACTTC. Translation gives CASSLVSEGLAYEQYF.